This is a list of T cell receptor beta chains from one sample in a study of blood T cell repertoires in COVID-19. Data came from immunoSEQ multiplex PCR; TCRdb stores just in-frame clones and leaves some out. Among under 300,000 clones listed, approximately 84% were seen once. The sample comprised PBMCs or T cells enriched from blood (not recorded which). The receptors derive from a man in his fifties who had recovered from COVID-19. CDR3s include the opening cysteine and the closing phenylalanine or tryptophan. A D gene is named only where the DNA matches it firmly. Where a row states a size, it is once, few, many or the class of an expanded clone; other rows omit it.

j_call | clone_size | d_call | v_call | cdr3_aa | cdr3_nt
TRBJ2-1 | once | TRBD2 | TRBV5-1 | CASSSGLAGGPGEQFF | TGCGCCAGCAGTTCCGGACTAGCGGGAGGGCCTGGGGAGCAGTTCTTC
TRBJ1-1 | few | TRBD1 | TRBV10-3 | CAISERTRGLGTEAFF | TGTGCCATCAGTGAACGGACCAGGGGGCTCGGCACTGAAGCTTTCTTT
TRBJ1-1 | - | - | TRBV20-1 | CSASLAAGEAFF | TGCAGTGCTAGTCTCGCCGCAGGTGAAGCTTTCTTT
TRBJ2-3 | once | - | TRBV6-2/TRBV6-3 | CASSHSRGTDTQYF | TGTGCCAGCAGCCACTCCAGAGGTACAGATACGCAGTATTTT
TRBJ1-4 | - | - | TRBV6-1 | CASSEAATDRLGEKLFF | TGTGCCAGCAGTGAAGCGGCCACAGACAGGCTGGGGGAAAAACTGTTTTTT
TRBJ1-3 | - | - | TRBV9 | CASSERERVTGNTIYF | TGTGCCAGCAGCGAGCGGGAGAGGGTTACTGGAAACACCATATATTTT
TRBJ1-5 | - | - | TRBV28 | CASRAGSNQPQHF | TGTGCCAGCAGGGCGGGAAGCAATCAGCCCCAGCATTTT
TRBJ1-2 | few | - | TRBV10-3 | CAISAPRIYGYTF | TGTGCCATCAGTGCTCCCCGTATTTATGGCTACACCTTC
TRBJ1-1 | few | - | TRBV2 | CASSEAPDSPNTEAFF | TGTGCCAGCAGTGAAGCCCCGGACAGCCCGAACACTGAAGCTTTCTTT
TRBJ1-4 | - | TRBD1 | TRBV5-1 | CASTAGTDNEKLFF | TGCGCCAGCACCGCCGGGACAGATAATGAAAAACTGTTTTTT
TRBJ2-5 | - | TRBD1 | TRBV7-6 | CASSFQTGNTGETQYF | TGTGCCAGCAGCTTCCAGACAGGGAATACGGGAGAGACCCAGTACTTC
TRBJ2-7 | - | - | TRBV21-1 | CASWVGTGSYEQYF | -
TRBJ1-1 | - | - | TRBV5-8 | CASSPPMMRNTEAFF | TGTGCCAGCAGTCCCCCTATGATGAGGAACACTGAAGCTTTCTTT
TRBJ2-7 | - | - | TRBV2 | CASSVGQTSYEQYF | TGTGCCAGCAGTGTTGGGCAGACCTCCTACGAGCAGTACTTC
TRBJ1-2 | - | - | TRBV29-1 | CSGFGSNGYTF | TGCAGCGGATTCGGGAGCAATGGCTACACCTTC
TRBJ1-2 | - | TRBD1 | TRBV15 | CATSRDFWDRGGYTF | TGTGCCACCAGCAGAGATTTTTGGGACAGGGGTGGCTACACCTTC
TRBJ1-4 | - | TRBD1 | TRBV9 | CASSVEGTGIGKLFF | TGTGCCAGCAGCGTAGAAGGGACAGGGATAGGAAAACTGTTTTTT
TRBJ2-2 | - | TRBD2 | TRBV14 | CASTSSGGRELFF | TGTGCCAGCACGTCCAGCGGGGGCCGGGAGCTGTTTTTT
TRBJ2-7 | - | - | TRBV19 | CASSNDNSYEQYF | TGTGCCAGTTCTAATGACAACTCCTACGAGCAGTACTTC
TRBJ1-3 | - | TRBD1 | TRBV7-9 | CASSTEIWTGVFGNTIYF | TGTGCCAGCAGTACCGAAATTTGGACAGGGGTTTTTGGAAACACCATATATTTT
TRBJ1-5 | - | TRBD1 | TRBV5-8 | CASSLGQGGEQPQHF | TGTGCCAGCAGCTTGGGACAGGGAGGAGAACAGCCCCAGCATTTT
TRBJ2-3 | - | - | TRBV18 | CASSLRETDTQYF | TGTGCCAGCTCACTCCGGGAGACAGATACGCAGTATTTT
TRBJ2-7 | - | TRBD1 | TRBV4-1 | CASSQAGTGVYEQYF | TGCGCCAGCAGCCAGGCCGGGACAGGAGTTTACGAGCAGTACTTC
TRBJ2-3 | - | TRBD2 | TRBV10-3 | CAISDFASGADTQYF | TGTGCCATCAGTGATTTCGCTAGCGGGGCAGATACGCAGTATTTT
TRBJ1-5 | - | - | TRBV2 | CASTPGRFSNQPQHF | TGTGCCAGCACTCCCGGGAGATTCAGCAATCAGCCCCAGCATTTT
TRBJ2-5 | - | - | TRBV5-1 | CASGGDYQETQYF | TGCGCCAGCGGAGGAGATTACCAAGAGACCCAGTACTTC
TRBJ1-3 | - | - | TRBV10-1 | CASSHSGATTGNTIYF | TGCGCCAGCAGTCATTCTGGGGCTACAACTGGAAACACCATATATTTT
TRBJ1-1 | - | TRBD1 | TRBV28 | CASSLLRQGNTEAFF | TGTGCCAGCAGTTTGCTCCGACAGGGGAACACTGAAGCTTTCTTT
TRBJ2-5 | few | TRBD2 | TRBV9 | CASSAGTSGGPRAERMETQYF | TGTGCCAGCAGCGCCGGGACTAGCGGGGGGCCGAGGGCGGAAAGGATGGAGACCCAGTACTTC
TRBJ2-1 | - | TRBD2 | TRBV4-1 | CASSQGAELAGVSSYNEQFF | TGCGCCAGCAGCCAAGGAGCAGAGCTAGCGGGAGTAAGCTCCTACAATGAGCAGTTCTTC
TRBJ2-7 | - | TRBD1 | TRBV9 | CASSGTGTGTGEQYF | TGTGCCAGCAGCGGTACCGGGACAGGGACCGGCGAGCAGTACTTC
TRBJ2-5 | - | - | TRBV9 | CASSVALGSETQYF | TGTGCCAGCAGCGTAGCTCTAGGCTCAGAGACCCAGTACTTC
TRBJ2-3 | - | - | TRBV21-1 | CASSSHGDRPTDTQYF | TGTGCCAGCAGCAGCCATGGGGACAGACCCACAGATACGCAGTATTTT
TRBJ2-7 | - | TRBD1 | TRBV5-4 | CASSLGSGQGGYEQYF | TGTGCCAGCAGCTTGGGGTCGGGACAGGGGGGCTACGAGCAGTACTTC
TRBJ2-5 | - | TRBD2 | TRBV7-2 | CASSSSLLAGARETQYF | TGTGCCAGCAGCTCCAGCCTGCTAGCGGGAGCGAGAGAGACCCAGTACTTC
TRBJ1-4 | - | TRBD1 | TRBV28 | CASSLPTGDGQKLFF | TGTGCCAGCAGTTTACCCACAGGGGACGGGCAAAAACTGTTTTTT
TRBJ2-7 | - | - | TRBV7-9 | CASSSQGGAYEQYF | TGTGCCAGCAGCTCACAGGGGGGGGCCTACGAGCAGTACTTC
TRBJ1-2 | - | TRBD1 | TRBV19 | CASSITGRQGPSDGYTF | TGTGCCAGTAGTATTACGGGCCGACAGGGGCCGTCAGATGGCTACACCTTC
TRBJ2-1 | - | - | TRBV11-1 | CASSLSSNEQFF | TGTGCCAGCAGCTTATCCAGCAATGAGCAGTTCTTC
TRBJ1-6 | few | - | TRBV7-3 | CASSLSSYNSPLHF | TGTGCCAGCAGCTTAAGCTCCTACAATTCACCCCTCCACTTT
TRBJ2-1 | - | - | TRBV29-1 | CSVAGLSNEQFF | TGCAGCGTCGCAGGACTCTCCAATGAGCAGTTCTTC
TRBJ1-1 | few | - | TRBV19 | CATSSHNSRAFF | TGTGCCACCAGTAGCCACAACTCCCGGGCTTTCTTT
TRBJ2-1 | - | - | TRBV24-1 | CATSPNVGYRAGNEQFF | TGTGCCACCAGCCCTAATGTTGGGTACCGAGCGGGCAATGAGCAGTTCTTC
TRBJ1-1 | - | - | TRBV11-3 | CASSLVQGAEAFF | TGTGCCAGCAGCTTAGTTCAAGGGGCGGAAGCTTTCTTT
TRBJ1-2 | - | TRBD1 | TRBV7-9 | CASSRDSQYYGYTF | TGTGCCAGCAGCCGGGACAGCCAGTACTATGGCTACACCTTC
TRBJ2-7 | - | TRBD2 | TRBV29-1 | CSVAFLAAYEQYF | TGCAGCGTTGCCTTTCTAGCGGCCTACGAGCAGTACTTC
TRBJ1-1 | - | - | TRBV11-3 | CASSPSGKWGMNTEAFF | TGTGCCAGCAGCCCCTCGGGGAAGTGGGGAATGAACACTGAAGCTTTCTTT
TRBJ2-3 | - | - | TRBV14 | CASSQGGSVSTDTQYF | TGTGCCAGCAGCCAAGGGGGTAGCGTTAGCACAGATACGCAGTATTTT
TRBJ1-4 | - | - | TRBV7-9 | CASSAQGEKLFF | TGTGCCAGCAGCGCGCAGGGCGAAAAACTGTTTTTT
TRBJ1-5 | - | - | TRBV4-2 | CASSQGRERNQPQHF | TGTGCCAGCAGCCAAGGCCGGGAGCGAAATCAGCCCCAGCATTTT
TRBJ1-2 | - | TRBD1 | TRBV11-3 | CASSFRTGNGYTF | TGTGCCAGCAGCTTCAGGACAGGGAACGGCTACACCTTC